This T cell receptor (beta chain) was sequenced for a study of graft-versus-host responses after intestinal transplantation. As for the study in general: Grafts that recipients had were multivisceral, liver-intestinal, or isolated intestinal transplants. Every one of the recipients received anti-thymocyte globulin induction and afterwards took tacrolimus and steroids for about 3 years.

This CDR3 has 15 amino acids. Germline V lookup: CDR1 GTSNPN, CDR2 SVGIG (reference sequence). Trimming shortened V by 5 bases and J by 1 base, and 17 bases separated the two germline ends. Assay used: immunoSEQ multiplex PCR; TCRdb lists only in-frame clones, some missing. The profile shows roughly 100,000 clones, roughly 90% of them singletons. On this clone: Its antigen is currently unknown.

Study-wide points: Some GvH clones were seen earlier in gut or blood, suggesting intestinal origin. Elevated graft-versus-host to host-versus-graft clonal ratios in allografts were recorded for patients with graft-donor T cell macrochimerism.

The sequence was collected from a human donor who was the organ donor for an intestinal transplant. This chain uses TRBV30 with TRBJ1-1, with D unresolved. The specimen was unstimulated CD8+ T cells sorted from spleen or lymph node cells, collected before transplant. As DNA, the CDR3 is TGTGCCTGGTTCTTGCGGGGATTGGAGAACACTGAAGCTTTCTTT. This translates into CAWFLRGLENTEAFF. The complete variable domain, with remaining parts taken from reference TRBV30 and TRBJ1-1, reads SQTIHQWPATLVQPVGSPLSLECTVEGTSNPNLYWYRQAAGRGLQLLFYSVGIGQISSEVPQNLSASRPQDRQFILSSKKLLLSDSGFYLCAWFLRGLENTEAFFGQGTRLTVV.